This T cell receptor (beta chain) comes out of a study of T cell repertoires in breast cancer. In its sample, this clonotype was seen a few times. Antigen unknown. Paired alpha-beta TCRs of CD8+ T cells were analyzed by expanded emulsion RT-PCR. Positively selected CD8+ T cells rested overnight with 9 to 10 IU/mL IL-2 before emulsion RT-PCR. Unpaired genes were suppressed by blocking oligonucleotides during a second nested PCR. From the emulsion pairing reads, TCRdb called clonotypes with MiXCR, one entry per CDR3 protein. This table holds some 37,000 distinct CDR3 sequences, 45% to 50% found once. Study-level results: Tumor-involved sentinel lymph nodes shared about fourfold more TCRs with matched tumors than tumor-free nodes (approximately 8% versus 2%). Approximately 20 TCR pairs shared by seven or more tumors were possibly tumor-specific.

The sequencing sample was made of CD8+ T cells. The clonotype comes from a pool of human donors with breast cancer or a healthy control (not recorded which).

CDR3: CASIKEGASGGYTF. In DNA form, the CDR3 reads TGTGCCAGCATAAAGGAGGGGGCGAGTGGTGGCTACACCTTC. This chain uses TRBV6-1 with TRBJ1-2; 7 bases map to TRBD1. Looked up from germline, CDR1 is MNHNS and CDR2 is SASEGT. Trimming removed 7 bases from V and 7 bases from J; junction bases left unmatched: 12. The CDR3 spans 14 residues.